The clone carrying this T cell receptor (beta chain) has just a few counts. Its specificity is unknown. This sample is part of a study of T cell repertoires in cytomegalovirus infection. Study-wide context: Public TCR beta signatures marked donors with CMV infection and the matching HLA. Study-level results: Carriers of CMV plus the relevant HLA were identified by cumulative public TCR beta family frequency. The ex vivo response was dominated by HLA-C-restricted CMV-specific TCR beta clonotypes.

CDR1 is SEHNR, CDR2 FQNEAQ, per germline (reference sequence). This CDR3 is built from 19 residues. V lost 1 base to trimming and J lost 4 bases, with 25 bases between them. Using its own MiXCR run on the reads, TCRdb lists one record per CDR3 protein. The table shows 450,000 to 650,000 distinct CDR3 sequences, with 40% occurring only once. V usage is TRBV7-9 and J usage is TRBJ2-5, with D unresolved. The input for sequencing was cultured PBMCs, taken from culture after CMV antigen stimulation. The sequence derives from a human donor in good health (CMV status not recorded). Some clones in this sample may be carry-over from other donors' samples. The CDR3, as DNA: TGTGCCAGCAGCTTAGGGGTAACCACCGGGCCAGAGGCCGGAGAGACCCAGTACTTC. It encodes CASSLGVTTGPEAGETQYF.